This TCR beta chain was retrieved from a study of OX40 agonist ivuxolimab in advanced cancers. From germline, CDR1 is SGHAT and CDR2 FQNNGV. The CDR3 length is 16 residues. The germline V and J ends were trimmed by 7 bases and 4 bases, with 22 bases remaining between them. General study results and limits: Dose levels from 0.1 to 3.0 mg/kg saw CD4+ and CD8+ blood T cells expand clonally by week 6. Low levels of normalized T-cell clonal expansion also appeared in some nonresponders. In CD8+ T cells, expanded clones were on average more numerous than in CD4+.

About this clone: Its antigen remains unidentified.

Measured with immunoSEQ multiplex PCR; TCRdb has only the in-frame clones, and not every one. The data show about 49,000 clones, with around 94% seen just once and approximately 9.9% held by the top ten. This receptor was obtained from an adult with an advanced solid tumor such as melanoma, head and neck, liver or kidney cancer. The sequences come from CD4+ or CD8+ T cells sorted from blood, collected in a trial of the OX40 agonist ivuxolimab. V gene TRBV11-2 combines with J gene TRBJ1-2; TRBD1 is a possible D gene (6 bases). The CDR3 sequence: CASTEREQGRSYGYTF. CDR3 coding DNA: TGTGCCAGCACCGAACGGGAACAGGGACGTAGCTATGGCTACACCTTC.